This passage covers 5 T cell receptor beta chains from one sample sequenced in a study of T cells in Graves' hyperthyroidism and ophthalmopathy. The source material, RNA transcripts, was used to amplify TCR beta CDR3 regions. The HTBI primer set was used in a first-round RT-PCR of the TCR CDR3. TCRdb used MiXCR to reprocess the multiplex PCR reads, holding one entry per CDR3 protein. The sample carries under 400,000 distinct CDR3 sequences, 15% to 20% recorded once. The sequenced material came from blood. Every receptor here comes from a woman in her forties or fifties with Graves' hyperthyroidism.

The CDR3 region has the DNA TGTGCCAGCAGTTTTCAGGGGGCGCAGGGTGAAAAACTGTTTTTT. Translation: CASSFQGAQGEKLFF. The chain recombines TRBV28 with TRBJ1-4; 8 bases are a match to TRBD1. This CDR3 has 15 amino acids. V shed 3 bases, J shed 7 bases, and the junction held 7 bases outside the gene matches. Per the germline V gene, CDR1 is MDHEN and CDR2 is SYDVKM.

This clonotype has more than one count but fewer than ten. This chain links TRBV5-1 with TRBJ2-5, with no clear D. Trimming stripped 0 bases from V and 12 bases from J, with 15 bases between. Germline CDR1 SGHRS, CDR2 YFSETQ. This CDR3 region has 13 residues. In DNA form, the CDR3 reads TGCGCCAGCAGCTTGGAAAACAGACAAATCGAGTACTTC. It is translated as CASSLENRQIEYF.

This clonotype was observed many times. The genes are TRBV12-5 and TRBJ2-3; 7 bases are a match to TRBD2. The CDR3 totals 21 residues. Unmatched junction bases numbered 25, after V lost 3 bases and J lost 4 bases. Per germline, CDR1 LGHNT and CDR2 FRNRAP. The CDR3 is CASGFPSSGDAVVEGADTQYF. In DNA form, the CDR3 reads TGTGCTAGTGGTTTCCCGTCGAGCGGGGACGCTGTCGTGGAGGGTGCAGATACGCAGTATTTT.

This chain joins TRBV3-1 and TRBJ2-2; the match to TRBD2 covers 9 bases. The germline V gene encodes CDR1 LGHDT and CDR2 YNNKEL (reference sequence). V was clipped by 1 base and J by 6 bases; unmatched bases: 6. This CDR3 is 16 amino acids long. CDR3 coding DNA: TGTGCCAGCAGCCAAGCAGGTAGCGGGGGTTCCGGGGAGCTGTTTTTT. As protein: CASSQAGSGGSGELFF.

V gene TRBV9 combines with J gene TRBJ2-5; TRBD2 agrees at 16 bases. This CDR3 has 17 amino acids. CDR1 SGDLS and CDR2 YYNGEE come from the germline V gene. With V trimmed by 4 bases and J by 2 bases, 5 bases remained unmatched. The CDR3 is CASSPGLAGGVQETQYF. The CDR3 nucleotides read TGTGCCAGCAGCCCGGGACTAGCGGGGGGGGTACAAGAGACCCAGTACTTC.